The rows below give T cell receptor beta chains drawn from one sample of a study of blood T cells in healthy people across ages. A single record per CDR3 protein comes from TCRdb applying MiXCR to the 5' RACE reads. The sample consists of fewer than 2 million distinct CDR3 sequences, approximately 39% of them appearing once. Source material: blood. These receptors originate from a human donor in good health. Each CDR3 is given with its conserved first and last residue. The D gene is left open where the match is weak. Expanded clones get a size class; other rows say once, few or many, or leave the size out.

-	TRBJ1-1	-	TRBV6-5	TGTGCCAGCAGCCCCTTGGGGGTAGGGAGTGCTTTCTTT	CASSPLGVGSAFF
few	TRBJ1-2	-	TRBV13	TGTGCCAGCAGCCCCTTCCCACAGGGAGCCTATGGCTACACCTTC	CASSPFPQGAYGYTF
few	TRBJ1-5	-	TRBV6-5	TGTGCCAGCAGTTACAGGGTTGGACAGCCCCAGCATTTT	CASSYRVGQPQHF
-	TRBJ2-1	-	TRBV6-5	TGTGCCAGCAGTTACTCGACAGGTGAGCAGTTCTTC	CASSYSTGEQFF
few	TRBJ2-7	-	TRBV6-6	TGTGCCAGCAGTTACGGGCAGGTCTACGAGCAGTACTTC	CASSYGQVYEQYF
few	TRBJ2-5	TRBD2	TRBV5-1	TGCGCCAGCAGCTTGTACGGCGGCGGACTAGCGACCCAAGAGACCCAGTACTTC	CASSLYGGGLATQETQYF
-	TRBJ2-3	TRBD2	TRBV20-1	TGCAGTGCCAGAGCGGGGGCTCGGTCGGCAGATACGCAGTATTTT	CSARAGARSADTQYF
-	TRBJ2-2	-	TRBV6-2/TRBV6-3	TGTGCCAGCAGCCAGGGACCCGGGGAGCTGTTTTTT	CASSQGPGELFF
-	TRBJ2-4	-	TRBV7-2	TGTGCCAGCAGTTCACGGAGGGACGCCAAAAACATTCAGTACTTC	CASSSRRDAKNIQYF
once	TRBJ2-7	TRBD2	TRBV12-3/TRBV12-4	TGTGCCAGCAGTCCCGGGGGGACGGGGTACTACTACGAGCAGTACTTC	CASSPGGTGYYYEQYF
-	TRBJ2-7	-	TRBV3-1	TGTGCCAGCAGCCAAGGGAAGTTTCCCCTAGCGTACGAGCAGTACTTC	CASSQGKFPLAYEQYF
-	TRBJ1-6	-	TRBV9	TGTGCCAGCAGCGGTCGGGCTTCACCCCTCCACTTT	CASSGRASPLHF